The TCR beta chain described here comes from a study of blood T cell repertoires in COVID-19. Turning to the study itself: Samples came from the United States, Italy and Spain, spanning acute and convalescent COVID-19. The analysed material was cDNA or gDNA that came from T cells, B-cell-depleted T cells, or PBMCs.

Seattle researchers signed up patients amid active infection and tracked them longitudinally. As handled by the study authors: By means of reference gene primer amplification, nucleated cell counts were estimated. TCRdb's table, derived via immunoSEQ multiplex PCR, lists solely in-frame clones and lacks some. From that table come the V and J calls and clone size; the DNA was used to work out D and trimming. The data contain about 440,000 clones, about 87% of them singletons. Germline loops: CDR1 SNHLY, CDR2 FYNNEI. The ends were cut back, 4 bases at V and 9 bases at J, with 16 bases in the middle. The CDR3 covers 14 residues.

Sample: peripheral blood. V and J are TRBV2 and TRBJ1-5; D unclear. The sequence came from a woman in her 50s with COVID-19, enrolled during active disease. CDR3 loop: CASSGEGYIVPQHF. The CDR3 bases are TGTGCCAGCAGTGGGGAGGGTTACATCGTGCCCCAGCATTTT.